This entry features one TCR beta chain sequence. This sample is part of a study of spatial heterogeneity in lung cancer. Study-level background: TCR and UMI combinations that were unique each appeared, on average, more than ten times in raw reads.

V lost 5 bases and J lost 6; bases outside the gene matches: 4. This CDR3 spans 13 amino acids. Germline-derived CDR1 and CDR2 are SGHTA and FQGNSA. On each TCR cDNA molecule, a unique molecular identifier was present. TCRdb called the 5' RACE reads again in MiXCR, with one record for every CDR3 protein. The sample contains tens of thousands of distinct CDR3 sequences, approximately 13% of which appear only once. Time point indicated: sample taken at primary tumor resection. Unsorted samples of tumor, nontumor lung or frozen PBMC had their whole RNA sequenced. Specimen: PBMCs, collected at surgery. The receptor was derived from a male donor with early-stage non-small cell lung cancer. The rearrangement uses TRBV7-2 and TRBJ1-5; 7 bases agree with TRBD1. CDR3 loop: CASSRDRVQPQHF. DNA of the CDR3: TGTGCCAGCAGCAGAGACAGGGTTCAGCCCCAGCATTTT.